This entry describes one T cell receptor beta chain. This clone turned up a few times. Its antigen has not been determined. No clone much larger than this one lies a single base away; base qualities are absent. For survey sequencing of tumor libraries, mostly approximately 4.4 ug of input genomic DNA was used, and two replicates were run per sample. Following the manufacturer's instructions, the team built TCRbeta libraries using the immunoSEQ hsTCRbeta kit. An Illumina NovaSeq 6000 S4 flow cell was used to sequence the final libraries, which had first been combined to 3 nM. On the study's bioinformatics: Raw data preprocessing and quality control were performed with the immunoSEQ Analyzer. The analysis was restricted to productive rearrangements, with each unique CDR3 amino acid sequence defining a clonotype. Using the R package tcR, the researchers computed the Gini-Simpson index as their estimate of repertoire clonality. Gini indices were compared with Student's t test, and associations with tumor size change were assessed by Pearson correlation. Sourced from immuneACCESS, this table was stored by TCRdb with only in-frame sequences that have V and J called. A share of the clones is absent; for the studies checked, an unresolved V gene accounts for under half, and the remainder has no known explanation. D and trimming were read from the DNA, whereas the V and J calls and clone size are those reported in that table. The table for this sample lists tens of thousands of clones; about 30% of them were counted only once. The ten biggest clones cover roughly 17% of the sample.

The data derive from a study of neoadjuvant anti-PD-1 for oral cavity cancer (dated by TCRdb to about 2021). About the study as a whole: Before curative-intent surgical resection, most patients were given three to four biweekly doses of nivolumab at 3 mg/kg. A fourth nivolumab dose was given around day 43 to patients without progression, and definitive surgical resection was performed in those patients on days 50-56. Under RECIST 1.1, a patient counted as a responder if showing complete response, partial response or stable disease, and as a non-responder if showing progression. There were about a dozen patients in the parent correlative cohort, and the response rate was over 25%.

Overall study results and their limits: Higher pretreatment blood TCRbeta clonality and lower post-treatment tumor TCRbeta clonality were correlated with higher pretreatment blood Treg/Th17 ratios. Larger post-treatment sizes of preexisting intratumoral clones correlated with greater tumor shrinkage, suggesting expansion of preexisting clones contributed to response. The TCR analyses had only a few patients in each response group, and the authors called for validation in larger cohorts.

What this sample's time point label stands for: after neoadjuvant nivolumab, at surgical resection. Patients were newly diagnosed with stage II-IVA oral cavity squamous cell carcinoma and had received no prior systemic or radiation treatment. The cohort was composed of patients with HPV-negative, locally advanced oral cavity squamous cell carcinoma. The samples were obtained from a longitudinal correlative study of a single-arm phase II trial testing neoadjuvant nivolumab in oral cavity squamous cell carcinoma. Subject-matched pre- and post-treatment PBMCs and tumors from three responders and three non-responders underwent genomic DNA-based TCRbeta sequencing. For tumor tissue, genomic DNA extraction relied on the Maxwell RSC DNA from Tissue kit. The cysteine opens and the phenylalanine closes a CDR3 of 17 amino acids. CDR3 DNA is the only sequence kept; it has 51 bases, read in frame from the first base. According to the germline V gene, CDR1 reads SGHTA and CDR2 reads FQGTGA. Trimming removed 5 bases from V and 1 base from J, leaving 21 bases between the germline ends.

The receptor was isolated from a person between 35 and 79 years old with oral cavity squamous cell carcinoma. The specimen was tumor tissue, collected after nivolumab (anti-PD-1) treatment. The rearranged chain carries TRBV7-3 and TRBJ2-7; TRBD2 is a possible D gene, resting on 7 matching bases. The DNA sequence is as follows: TGTGCCAGCAGCCTCCGACCCGGAGGGGGGGGTTCCTACGAGCAGTACTTC. Translation gives CASSLRPGGGGSYEQYF. Reference TRBV7-3 and TRBJ2-7 proteins supply the regions before and after the CDR3; the full variable domain is: GAGVSQTPSNKVTEKGKYVELRCDPISGHTALYWYRQSLGQGPEFLIYFQGTGAADDSGLPNDRFFAVRPEGSVSTLKIQRTERGDSAVYLCASSLRPGGGGSYEQYFGPGTRLTVT.